The rows below give T cell receptor beta chains drawn from one sample of a study of T cell repertoires in cytomegalovirus infection. TCRdb reprocessed the reads with MiXCR, giving one entry per CDR3 protein. Of hundreds of thousands of distinct CDR3 sequences in the sample, under 45% are singletons; the top ten hold around 44%. Antigens for these TCRs are unknown. The input for sequencing was cultured PBMCs, taken from culture after CMV antigen stimulation. All receptors derive from a human donor in good health (CMV status not recorded). Some clones in this sample may be carry-over from other donors' samples. Each CDR3 is given with its conserved first and last residue. Each record gives: CDR3 DNA, CDR3 protein, V gene, J gene, clone size, D gene. A D gene is named only where the DNA matches it firmly. The size field is filled for only some rows; it gives once, few, many or a size class.

TGTGCCAGCAGCTCTTTAGCGGGAGGGGACGAGCAGTACTTC	CASSSLAGGDEQYF	TRBV7-2	TRBJ2-7	few	TRBD2
TGTGCCAGCAGCTTAGGTCGCGGGAGTAGAAATGAGCAGTTCTTC	CASSLGRGSRNEQFF	TRBV11-2	TRBJ2-1	NA	TRBD2
TGTGCCAGTAGTATTATTCAGGGAACCGGGGAGCTGTTTTTT	CASSIIQGTGELFF	TRBV19	TRBJ2-2	once	NA
TGTGCCAGCAGCTTAGCGTTGGGACAGGGGGGAGAGACCCAGTACTTC	CASSLALGQGGETQYF	TRBV7-9	TRBJ2-5	NA	TRBD1
TGTGCCAGCAGTCCTTCGCTAGGGGATACGCAGTATTTT	CASSPSLGDTQYF	TRBV12-3/TRBV12-4	TRBJ2-3	NA	NA
TGTGCCAGCAGCTTAAGTGGCAGGGGGAACACTGAAGCTTTCTTT	CASSLSGRGNTEAFF	TRBV7-9	TRBJ1-1	few	NA
TGTGCCAGCAGCTTAGGCAGGGAGGGAGTGAACACTGAAGCTTTCTTT	CASSLGREGVNTEAFF	TRBV5-4	TRBJ1-1	NA	NA
TGTGCCAGCAGTTTAGTAGAGAACACTGAAGCTTTCTTT	CASSLVENTEAFF	TRBV12-3/TRBV12-4	TRBJ1-1	many	NA
TGTGCCAGCACCACCTCGTCCATGTATGAGAAGACCCAGTACTTC	CASTTSSMYEKTQYF	TRBV7-9	TRBJ2-5	few	NA
TGTGCCATAGACTTTCCCCCGGGACAGGGGGCCAATGAGCAGTTCTTC	CAIDFPPGQGANEQFF	TRBV6-1	TRBJ2-1	few	TRBD1
TGCGCCAGCAGCCAAGTACAACTTGATACGCAGTATTTT	CASSQVQLDTQYF	TRBV4-3	TRBJ2-3	few	NA
TGTGCCAGCAGTCCGCAGGGGGGGGGACAGGGCGCCGAAAAACTGTTTTTT	CASSPQGGGQGAEKLFF	TRBV6-5	TRBJ1-4	NA	TRBD1
TGTGCCAGCAGTTTGCGCCCTCTCTTCGAGCAGTACTTC	CASSLRPLFEQYF	TRBV12-3/TRBV12-4	TRBJ2-7	once	NA
TGCAGCGTAGGGGACAGATCTAACTATGGCTACACCTTC	CSVGDRSNYGYTF	TRBV29-1	TRBJ1-2	NA	TRBD1
TGTGCCAGCAGCTTAGGGGGGCTCGGTCAGCCCCAGCATTTT	CASSLGGLGQPQHF	TRBV7-2	TRBJ1-5	NA	NA
TGCGCCAGCACCACTAGCGGGGGGAACACCGGGGAGCTGTTTTTT	CASTTSGGNTGELFF	TRBV5-1	TRBJ2-2	NA	TRBD2
TGTGCCAGCAGTTTAATTGGAGCGGGAACGAACACCGGGGAGCTGTTTTTT	CASSLIGAGTNTGELFF	TRBV12-3/TRBV12-4	TRBJ2-2	NA	TRBD2
TGTGCCAGCAGCCTGACAGGTTCCCTCTACGAGCAGTACTTC	CASSLTGSLYEQYF	TRBV6-6	TRBJ2-7	NA	NA
TGTGCCAGCAGCTTAGAGCCCTACAATGAGCAGTTCTTC	CASSLEPYNEQFF	TRBV7-2	TRBJ2-1	many	NA
TGTGCCACCAGCAATACCGGGACAGGGCCGTACAATGAGCAGTTCTTC	CATSNTGTGPYNEQFF	TRBV24-1	TRBJ2-1	NA	TRBD1
TGTGCCAGCAGTGTGGGGAGGGACTGGGGGACCCGGTACTTC	CASSVGRDWGTRYF	TRBV6-6	TRBJ2-5	few	TRBD2
TGTGCCAGTAGTGGGGCAGGGTTTGAGGGTCAGCCCCAGCATTTT	CASSGAGFEGQPQHF	TRBV19	TRBJ1-5	NA	NA
TGTGCCAGCAGTTTAGGACAGAATACCCTCTACGAGCAGTACTTC	CASSLGQNTLYEQYF	TRBV12-3/TRBV12-4	TRBJ2-7	few	NA
TGTGCCAGCAGCTTACGCCAGGGCGACGAGCAGTACTTC	CASSLRQGDEQYF	TRBV7-2	TRBJ2-7	NA	NA
TGTGCCAGCAGTTATGGGGGGGAACTCTCCTACAATGAGCAGTTCTTC	CASSYGGELSYNEQFF	TRBV6-2/TRBV6-3	TRBJ2-1	few	TRBD2
TGTGCCAGCAGCCAACAGGGACTTAGCAATCAGCCCCAGCATTTT	CASSQQGLSNQPQHF	TRBV6-2/TRBV6-3	TRBJ1-5	NA	NA
TGTGCCAGCAGCCATCTTAGCACAGATACGCAGTATTTT	CASSHLSTDTQYF	TRBV7-2	TRBJ2-3	few	NA
TGTGCCAGTAGTAGCGGCGGGCGCTCCTACAATGAGCAGTTCTTC	CASSSGGRSYNEQFF	TRBV19	TRBJ2-1	NA	NA
TGTGCCAGCAGCTCTTCGCTCGGTCCCTACAATGAGCAGTTCTTC	CASSSSLGPYNEQFF	TRBV7-9	TRBJ2-1	NA	NA
TGTGCCAGCAGTTTGTGGCCCAGGGGGGGCACTGAAGCTTTCTTT	CASSLWPRGGTEAFF	TRBV12-3/TRBV12-4	TRBJ1-1	few	TRBD1
TGTGCCAGCAGTTCGGGAGGGGGCAATGAGCAGTTCTTC	CASSSGGGNEQFF	TRBV7-2	TRBJ2-1	many	TRBD2
TGTGCCAGTAGTCCCGGGGACCACGGGGACATTCAGTACTTC	CASSPGDHGDIQYF	TRBV19	TRBJ2-4	few	NA
TGTGCCAGCAGTTTTATAGGGGTCAATCAGCCCCAGCATTTT	CASSFIGVNQPQHF	TRBV12-3/TRBV12-4	TRBJ1-5	few	NA
TGTGCCAGCAGCCAAGACAGGAGCTCCTACGAGCAGTACTTC	CASSQDRSSYEQYF	TRBV3-1	TRBJ2-7	few	NA
TGTGCCAGCAGTTTGTTAATGAGCACAGATACGCAGTATTTT	CASSLLMSTDTQYF	TRBV27	TRBJ2-3	once	NA
TGTGCCAGCAGCTTAGCCCGGGGAGAGAGCTCCTACAATGAGCAGTTCTTC	CASSLARGESSYNEQFF	TRBV11-2	TRBJ2-1	NA	NA
TGTGCCATCAGCGAGACAAGGGGTACGCAGTATTTT	CAISETRGTQYF	TRBV10-3	TRBJ2-3	NA	NA
TGTGCCAGCAGCCAAGGGACTAGTTCCTACAATGAGCAGTTCTTC	CASSQGTSSYNEQFF	TRBV7-2	TRBJ2-1	NA	TRBD2
TGTGCCAGCAGCTTAGTACCCAGCGGGAGGCCGTATGGTCAAGAGACCCAGTACTTC	CASSLVPSGRPYGQETQYF	TRBV7-6	TRBJ2-5	NA	TRBD2
TGTGCCAGCAGCGACAGGGGGTTTCCGCAGTACTTC	CASSDRGFPQYF	TRBV5-4	TRBJ2-7	NA	TRBD1
TGTGCCAGCAGCTTATCACCGACCGGGACAGGGGATGGCTACACCTTC	CASSLSPTGTGDGYTF	TRBV5-6	TRBJ1-2	few	TRBD1
TGTGCCAGCACTAGGGGTACAACCCTATACTACGAGCAGTACTTC	CASTRGTTLYYEQYF	TRBV12-3/TRBV12-4	TRBJ2-7	NA	NA
TGCAGTGCTAAAATAGCGGGAGCTATTAACTACGAGCAGTACTTC	CSAKIAGAINYEQYF	TRBV20-1	TRBJ2-7	few	TRBD2
TGTGCCAGCTCCCCCTGGGGGACGGACGCCAATGAGCAGTTCTTC	CASSPWGTDANEQFF	TRBV6-5	TRBJ2-1	NA	NA
TGTGCCAGCAGTTACCTGGGGGAGGGAACAGATACGCAGTATTTT	CASSYLGEGTDTQYF	TRBV6-6	TRBJ2-3	few	TRBD2